One and the same sample provided the 17 T cell receptor beta chains below, sequenced in a study of cytomegalovirus exposure and HLA in healthy donors. 13 Jbeta primers and 60 Vbeta primers were used for the PCR. TCRdb's copy holds only in-frame clones and misses some; the assay was immunoSEQ multiplex PCR. The top ten hold around 3.7% of the sample, which has approximately 110,000 clones, around four fifths seen once. The specimen sequenced was PBMCs. Every receptor here comes from a woman aged 40 to 55 in good health and CMV-seronegative.

V is TRBV10-3 and J is TRBJ1-3; 11 positions match TRBD1. CDR1 is ENHRY, CDR2 SYGVKD, per germline. V lost 4 bases, J lost 4 bases, and 3 bases stayed unmatched. The CDR3 is 15 residues long. The CDR3 reads CAISVDRGQGNTIYF. The CDR3, as DNA: TGTGCCATCAGTGTGGACAGGGGGCAAGGAAACACCATATATTTT.

The V call is TRBV9, the J call TRBJ1-1; 8 nucleotides agree with TRBD1. The germline CDR1 and CDR2 sequences are SGDLS and YYNGEE. The CDR3 totals 14 residues. Germline trimming cut 4 bases from V and 4 bases from J; bases unmatched to any gene: 6. CDR3 DNA sequence: TGTGCCAGCAGCCCAGTACAGGGGGTCACTGAAGCTTTCTTT. Translated: CASSPVQGVTEAFF.

The CDR3 nucleotides are TGTGCTAGCGGACGTACTAGCGGGGCGGGTTACAATGAGCAGTTCTTC. This translates into CASGRTSGAGYNEQFF. V is TRBV7-7 and J is TRBJ2-1; 10 bases line up with TRBD2. Germline V lookup: CDR1 SSHAT, CDR2 FNYEAQ (reference sequence). The CDR3 totals 16 residues.

This chain links TRBV7-2 with TRBJ2-3; tentatively, D is TRBD1 (6 bases). The CDR3 extends over 15 amino acids. The ends were cut back, 5 bases at V and 2 bases at J, with 14 bases in the middle. Looked up from germline, CDR1 is SGHTA and CDR2 is FQGNSA. As DNA, the CDR3 is TGTGCCAGCAGCCGTCAGGGGCACTACACAGATACGCAGTATTTT. It translates to CASSRQGHYTDTQYF.

The chain uses TRBV4-2 and TRBJ1-4, with D possibly matching TRBD1 (6 bases). V dropped 5 bases and J dropped 5 bases, with 18 bases sitting between them. Germline V gives CDR1 LGHNA, CDR2 YNFKEQ. The CDR3 totals 16 residues. The CDR3 DNA is TGTGCCAGCAGCGACCAACCGGGACAATTAAATGAAAAACTGTTTTTT. Translating it yields CASSDQPGQLNEKLFF.

This chain connects TRBV27 to TRBJ1-1, with no clear D. V lost 1 base and J lost 4, with 16 bases in between. The CDR3 sequence is 16 residues long. Per the germline V gene, CDR1 is MNHEY and CDR2 is SMNVEV (reference sequence). This CDR3 reads CASSLYLAGGSTEAFF. DNA for the CDR3: TGTGCCAGCAGTTTATACTTGGCAGGTGGGAGCACTGAAGCTTTCTTT.

This rearrangement joins TRBV11-2 to TRBJ1-4; D unresolved. Trimming pared 5 bases from V and 2 bases from J, leaving 12 bases between. This CDR3 contains 15 residues. Germline V gene lookup returns CDR1 SGHAT and CDR2 FQNNGV. DNA of the CDR3: TGTGCCAGCAGCCCCTGGACTGCTACTAATGAAAAACTGTTTTTT. Its protein is CASSPWTATNEKLFF.

The rearrangement uses TRBV7-2 and TRBJ2-3; TRBD2 aligns across 10 bases. V shed 5 bases and J 3 bases; nucleotides not matched to a gene: 11. Looked up from germline, CDR1 is SGHTA and CDR2 is FQGNSA. The CDR3 is 17 residues long. DNA for the CDR3: TGTGCCAGCAGCCCCAGTTTTTCTAGCGGGAGAACAGATACGCAGTATTTT. Amino acids: CASSPSFSSGRTDTQYF.

This clone was observed a handful of times. The genes are TRBV6-5 and TRBJ2-7, with D hard to call. V lost 4 bases and J 12 bases, leaving 13 bases between the germline ends. The CDR3 sequence is 11 residues long. The V gene's germline CDR1 is MNHEY and CDR2 SVGAGI. CDR3: CASSLKPEWYF. CDR3 DNA sequence: TGTGCCAGCAGTTTAAAACCCGAGTGGTACTTC.

The gene calls are TRBV5-4 and TRBJ1-2; D is possibly TRBD1 (5 bases). The V and J ends lost 2 bases and 1 base respectively, with 9 bases between them. Germline assignment: CDR1 SGHNT and CDR2 YYREEE (reference sequence). This CDR3 contains 14 residues. The CDR3, as DNA: TGTGCCAGCAGCTTTGGAGGGGATAACTATGGCTACACCTTC. Its translation: CASSFGGDNYGYTF.

The chain carries TRBV4-2 and TRBJ2-7, with 7 positions matching TRBD1. In germline, CDR1 is LGHNA, CDR2 YNFKEQ. The length of the CDR3 is 17 residues. The ends lost 3 bases at V and 2 bases at J; junction bases unmatched: 13. The DNA for the CDR3 is TGTGCCAGCAGCCACGCAAGGGACAGCAGGGCCCCCTACGAGCAGTACTTC. Translation gives CASSHARDSRAPYEQYF.

This clone was recorded a few times. The chain carries TRBV5-1 and TRBJ1-2, with 7 bases fitting TRBD1. Germline CDR1 reads SGHRS; CDR2 reads YFSETQ. The V and J ends lost 4 bases and 4 bases, in that order; junction bases with no gene match: 10. The length of the CDR3 is 15 residues. CDR3 nucleotides: TGCGCCAGCAGCGAGGGACAGCCCTTTGGCTATGGCTACACCTTC. Amino acid sequence: CASSEGQPFGYGYTF.

This rearrangement joins TRBV30 to TRBJ1-6; TRBD1 matches 11 bases. V dropped 3 bases and J dropped 4; count of bases not matched to a gene: 8. The CDR3 runs to 17 residues. Germline V gives CDR1 GTSNPN, CDR2 SVGIG (reference sequence). In DNA, the CDR3 is TGTGCCTGGAGCCGGACAGGGGGCATGGGTTATAATTCACCCCTCCACTTT. It encodes CAWSRTGGMGYNSPLHF.

The chain uses TRBV30 and TRBJ2-1; 9 bases are a match to TRBD2. Losses at the gene ends were 4 bases for V and 13 bases for J; bases not matched to a gene: 5. The CDR3 is made up of 11 amino acids. Germline V gene sequence: CDR1 GTSNPN, CDR2 SVGIG (reference sequence). The CDR3 protein is CAWTSSGNQFF. CDR3 in DNA: TGTGCCTGGACCTCTAGCGGGAACCAGTTCTTC.

CDR3 bases: TGCGCCAGTAGCGGGAGCTTCGGAGAGACCCAGTACTTC. Amino acids: CASSGSFGETQYF. J is TRBJ2-5 and V is TRBV10-2; the match to TRBD2 covers 9 bases. From germline, CDR1 is WSHSY and CDR2 SAAADI. The V and J ends lost 9 bases and 4 bases, in that order; junction bases with no gene match: 6. The CDR3 contains 13 residues.

V usage is TRBV9 and J usage is TRBJ2-5, with 9 bases lining up with TRBD2. Germline V CDR1 and CDR2: SGDLS, YYNGEE. Trimming cost V 2 bases and J 5 bases; bases outside gene matches: 10. There are 16 residues in the CDR3. DNA for the CDR3: TGTGCCAGCAGCGTCACCGCGGGAGGGCCGTCGGAGACCCAGTACTTC. Amino acids: CASSVTAGGPSETQYF. Supplemented by reference TRBV9 and TRBJ2-5, the full variable domain reads DSGVTQTPKHLITATGQRVTLRCSPRSGDLSVYWYQQSLDQGLQFLIQYYNGEERAKGNILERFSAQQFPDLHSELNLSSLELGDSALYFCASSVTAGGPSETQYFGPGTRLLVL.

This clone has just a few counts. The chain recombines TRBV30 with TRBJ1-1; perhaps TRBD1 as D (5 bases). The CDR3 runs to 15 residues. Trimming took 2 bases from V and 1 from J, leaving 14 bases between them. Germline V gene sequence: CDR1 GTSNPN, CDR2 SVGIG (reference sequence). The CDR3 sequence is CAWSTLRVWNTEAFF. The DNA of the CDR3 is TGTGCCTGGAGTACTCTCAGGGTTTGGAACACTGAAGCTTTCTTT.